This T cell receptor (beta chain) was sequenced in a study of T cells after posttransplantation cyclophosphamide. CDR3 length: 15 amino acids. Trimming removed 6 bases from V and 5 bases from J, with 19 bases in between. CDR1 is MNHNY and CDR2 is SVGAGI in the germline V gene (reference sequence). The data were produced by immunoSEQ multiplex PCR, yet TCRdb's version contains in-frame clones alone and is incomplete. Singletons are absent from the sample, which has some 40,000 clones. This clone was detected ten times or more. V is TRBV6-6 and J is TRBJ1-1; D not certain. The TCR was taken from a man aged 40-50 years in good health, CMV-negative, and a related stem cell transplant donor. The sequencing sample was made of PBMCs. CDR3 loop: CASSPLPGAGTEAFF. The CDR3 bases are TGTGCCAGCAGCCCCCTCCCGGGCGCGGGTACTGAAGCTTTCTTT.